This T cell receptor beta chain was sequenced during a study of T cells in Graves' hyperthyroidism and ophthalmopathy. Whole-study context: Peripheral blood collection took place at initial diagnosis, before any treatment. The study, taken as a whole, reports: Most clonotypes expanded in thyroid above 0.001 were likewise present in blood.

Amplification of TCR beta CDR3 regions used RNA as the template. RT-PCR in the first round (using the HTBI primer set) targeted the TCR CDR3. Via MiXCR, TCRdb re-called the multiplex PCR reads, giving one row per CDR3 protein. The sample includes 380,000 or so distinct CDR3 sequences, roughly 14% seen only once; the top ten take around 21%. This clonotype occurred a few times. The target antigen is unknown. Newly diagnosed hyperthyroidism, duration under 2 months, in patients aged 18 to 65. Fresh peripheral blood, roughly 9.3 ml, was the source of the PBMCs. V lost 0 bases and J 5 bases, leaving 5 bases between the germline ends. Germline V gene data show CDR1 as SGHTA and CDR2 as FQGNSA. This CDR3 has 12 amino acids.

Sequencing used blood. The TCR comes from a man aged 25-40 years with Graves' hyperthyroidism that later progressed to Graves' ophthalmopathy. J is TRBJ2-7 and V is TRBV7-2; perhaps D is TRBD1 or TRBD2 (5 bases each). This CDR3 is CASSLAGHEQYF. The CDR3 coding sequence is TGTGCCAGCAGCTTAGCGGGACACGAGCAGTACTTC.